This T cell receptor (beta chain) comes out of a study of blood T cells in healthy people across ages. Overall study context: Per every two T cells, about one barcoded beta molecule was captured by template switching.

General observations from the study: Greater diversity and more naive CD4+ cells were seen in long-lived donors than in aged donors.

Regarding this clonotype: Its antigen is unknown.

The CDR3 has 11 residues. Germline V gives CDR1 DFQATT, CDR2 SNEGSKA (reference sequence). The V end lost 5 bases, the J end lost 5 bases, and 7 bases lay between the germline ends. With a J-beta primer mix and a sample-barcoded 5' primer, a second PCR ran about 6 to 11 cycles. All cDNA molecules were each tagged by a template-switch adaptor with 12 random nucleotides. TCRdb re-called the 5' RACE reads through MiXCR, storing one row per CDR3 protein. This sample has about a million distinct CDR3 sequences, with roughly two fifths found just once. Specimen: blood. The rearrangement uses TRBV20-1 and TRBJ2-1; D gene uncertain. The source of this sequence is a man between 18 and 29 years old in good health. CDR3 region: CSAPKNNEQFF. The CDR3 DNA is TGCAGTGCTCCTAAGAACAATGAGCAGTTCTTC.